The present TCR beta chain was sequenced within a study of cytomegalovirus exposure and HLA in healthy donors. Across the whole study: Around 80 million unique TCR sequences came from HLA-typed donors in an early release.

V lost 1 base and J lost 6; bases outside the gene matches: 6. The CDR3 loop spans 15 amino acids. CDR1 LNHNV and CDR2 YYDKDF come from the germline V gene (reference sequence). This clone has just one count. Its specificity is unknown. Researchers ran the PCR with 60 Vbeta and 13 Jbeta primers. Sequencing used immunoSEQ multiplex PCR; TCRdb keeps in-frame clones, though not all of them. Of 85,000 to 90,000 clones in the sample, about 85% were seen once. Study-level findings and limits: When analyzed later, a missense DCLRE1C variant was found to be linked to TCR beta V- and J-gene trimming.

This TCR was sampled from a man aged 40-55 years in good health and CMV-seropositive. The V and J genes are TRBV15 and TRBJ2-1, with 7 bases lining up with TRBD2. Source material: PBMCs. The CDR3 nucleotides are TGTGCCACCAGCAGAGTTCGGGGGGAGATCAATGAGCAGTTCTTC. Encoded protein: CATSRVRGEINEQFF.